The sequence of this TCR beta chain was determined in a study of blood T cell repertoires in COVID-19. Turning to the study itself: Sites across the United States, Italy and Spain contributed samples from acute and convalescent COVID-19.

As handled by the study authors: The assay estimated nucleated cells by amplifying reference gene primers. The protocol was immunoSEQ multiplex PCR, while the TCRdb copy is restricted to in-frame clones and leaves out a portion. V and J calls and clone size come straight from that table; D and trimming were deduced from the DNA. The sample contains 85,000 to 90,000 clones, roughly 80% of which appear only once. Trimming removed 3 bases from V and 1 base from J; junction bases left unmatched: 4. Per germline, CDR1 ENHRY and CDR2 SYGVKD. The CDR3 is made up of 15 amino acids. The chain combines TRBV10-3 with TRBJ2-5, with 8 nucleotides matching TRBD2. This receptor was taken from a woman aged 80 or over with active or convalescent COVID-19. Sequenced sample: peripheral blood. DNA for the CDR3: TGTGCCATCAGTGACGGGGCGGGGGGCCAAGAGACCCAGTACTTC. As protein: CAISDGAGGQETQYF.